What follows describes a single T cell receptor (beta chain). Its antigen remains unknown. Researchers took RNA transcripts and amplified the TCR beta CDR3 regions from them. The study used the HTBI primer set for a first-round RT-PCR of the TCR CDR3. TCRdb recomputed calls from the multiplex PCR reads with MiXCR, one row per CDR3 protein. The table lists about 620,000 distinct CDR3 sequences, around 15% of them singletons. These data belong to a study of T cells in Graves' hyperthyroidism and ophthalmopathy. Uncontrolled infection, other autoimmune disease, pregnancy or lactation led to exclusion. Diagnostic decisions used clinical symptoms, serum thyroxine and TRAb, thyroid ultrasound and orbital computed tomography. Notes on the study in general: Most expanded thyroid clonotypes above 0.001 recurred in blood.

The CDR3 extends over 15 amino acids. The V segment lost 3 bases and the J segment 12 bases; nucleotides outside the gene matches: 6. Germline V gene lookup returns CDR1 SGDLS and CDR2 YYNGEE. Sequences were obtained from blood. The TCR comes from a woman aged 30 to 39 with Graves' hyperthyroidism. The chain joins TRBV9 to TRBJ2-1; the match to TRBD2 covers 16 bases. This CDR3 is CASSAGTSGRERQFF. CDR3 bases: TGTGCCAGCAGCGCCGGGACTAGCGGGAGGGAGAGGCAGTTCTTC.